This T cell receptor beta chain came from a study of T cells in localized non-small cell lung cancer. Note on this clone: What it recognizes is unknown. At one of its ends the junction is not consistent with the germline gene, which may arise from a read error.

Notes on the study in general: Adjacent lung was found to contain a median roughly 58 of the top 100 tumor clones. Measurement of T cell clonality placed uninvolved adjacent lung highest, above the level in tumor. Analysis by sequencing included only one tumor region, so heterogeneity remains possible. Overall survival was longer when the density of T cells in the blood was higher.

Clones were read by immunoSEQ multiplex PCR, and TCRdb kept only the in-frame ones, dropping some. The sample holds 72,000 or so clones, 70% to 90% seen once. The germline V gene encodes CDR1 SSHAT and CDR2 FNYEAQ (reference sequence). The CDR3 is 13 amino acids. The TCR originated in a female donor older than 55 with stage I lung adenocarcinoma. The genes are TRBV7-7 and TRBJ2-3; TRBD2 agrees at 12 bases. This material consisted of peripheral blood, taken before any cancer treatment. The CDR3 bases are TGTGCTAGCAGCAAGACTAGCGGGGGCCCGCAGTATTTT. Its protein product is CASSKTSGGPQYF.